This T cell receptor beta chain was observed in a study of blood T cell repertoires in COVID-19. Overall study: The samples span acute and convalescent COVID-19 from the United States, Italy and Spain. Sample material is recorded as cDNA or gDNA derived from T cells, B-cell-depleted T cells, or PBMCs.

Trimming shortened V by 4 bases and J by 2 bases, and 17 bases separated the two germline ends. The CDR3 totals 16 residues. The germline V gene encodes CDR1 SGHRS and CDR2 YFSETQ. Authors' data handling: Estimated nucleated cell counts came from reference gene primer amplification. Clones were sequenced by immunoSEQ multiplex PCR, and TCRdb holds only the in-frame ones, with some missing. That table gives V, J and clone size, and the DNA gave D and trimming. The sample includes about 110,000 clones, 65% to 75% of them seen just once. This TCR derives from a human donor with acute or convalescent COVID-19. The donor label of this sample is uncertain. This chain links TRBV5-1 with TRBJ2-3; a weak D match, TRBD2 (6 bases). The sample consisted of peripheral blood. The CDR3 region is CASSPGGDPATDTQYF. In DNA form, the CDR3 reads TGCGCCAGCAGCCCCGGCGGGGACCCCGCCACAGATACGCAGTATTTT.